What follows describes a single T cell receptor beta chain. No antigen is known for it. This entry belongs to a study of cytomegalovirus exposure and HLA in healthy donors. For the study at large: An analysis done earlier identified about 100 million unique TCR beta sequences from roughly 190 million T cells.

PCR was performed using 60 Vbeta and 13 Jbeta primers. TCRdb keeps only in-frame clones here, not all; method: immunoSEQ multiplex PCR. The sample has 60,000 or so clones; 70% to 85% are singletons. Findings and limits, study-wide: The study recorded 160 or so TCR beta chains that were cytomegalovirus-associated. A highly shared variant cluster was judged a likely technical artifact.

The CDR3 covers 15 residues. Germline V gene data show CDR1 as WSHSY and CDR2 as SAAADI. V lost 5 bases and J 7 bases, leaving 18 bases between the germline ends. This chain links TRBV10-2 with TRBJ1-5; no reliable D call. This clonotype originated in a woman in her thirties or forties in good health and CMV-seropositive. Sequencing was carried out using PBMCs. The DNA of the CDR3 is TGCGCCAGCAGTAGTCTTGAGGTCTCTGGGCAGCCCCAGCATTTT. Translated: CASSSLEVSGQPQHF.